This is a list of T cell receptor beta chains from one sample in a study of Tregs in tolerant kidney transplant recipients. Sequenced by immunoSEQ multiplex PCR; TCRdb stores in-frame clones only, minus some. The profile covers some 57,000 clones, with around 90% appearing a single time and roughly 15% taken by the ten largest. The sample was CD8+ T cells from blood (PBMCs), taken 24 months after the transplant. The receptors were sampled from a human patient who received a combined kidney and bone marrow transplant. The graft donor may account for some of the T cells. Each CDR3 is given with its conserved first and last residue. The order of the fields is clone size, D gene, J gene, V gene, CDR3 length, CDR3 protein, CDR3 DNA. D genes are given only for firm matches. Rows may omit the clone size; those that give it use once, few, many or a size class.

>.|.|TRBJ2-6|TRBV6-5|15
CASSGGDSGANVLTF
TGTGCCAGCTCCGGCGGGGACTCTGGGGCCAACGTCCTGACTTTC
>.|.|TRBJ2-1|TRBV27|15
CASSPVRVAYNEQFF
TGTGCCAGCAGCCCCGTGAGGGTCGCCTACAATGAGCAGTTCTTC
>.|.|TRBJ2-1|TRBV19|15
CASSIVGYYTAEQFF
TGTGCCAGTAGTATTGTTGGCTACTACACGGCTGAGCAGTTCTTC
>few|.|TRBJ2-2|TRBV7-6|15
CASSSRGVFTGELFF
TGTGCCAGCAGCTCGCGCGGCGTCTTTACCGGGGAGCTGTTTTTT
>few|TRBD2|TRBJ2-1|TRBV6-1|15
CASSLLAGGPNEQFF
TGTGCCAGCAGCTTACTAGCGGGGGGGCCGAATGAGCAGTTCTTC
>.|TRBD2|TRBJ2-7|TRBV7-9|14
CASSPGGGPYEQYF
TGTGCCAGCAGCCCGGGGGGAGGGCCCTACGAGCAGTACTTC
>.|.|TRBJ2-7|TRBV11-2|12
CASSFKNYEQYF
TGTGCCAGCAGCTTTAAGAACTACGAGCAGTACTTC
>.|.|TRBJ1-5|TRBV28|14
CASRTPGSNQPQHF
TGTGCCAGCAGAACCCCAGGAAGCAATCAGCCCCAGCATTTT
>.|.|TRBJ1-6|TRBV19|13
CASSPSKSSPLHF
TGTGCCAGTAGCCCTTCAAAGAGTTCACCCCTCCACTTT
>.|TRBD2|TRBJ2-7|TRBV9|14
CASSPGTSPYEQYF
TGTGCCAGCAGCCCCGGGACTAGCCCCTACGAGCAGTACTTC
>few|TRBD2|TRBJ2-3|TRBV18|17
CASSTTGLGSSLDTQYF
TGTGCCAGCTCAACTACGGGACTAGGATCCTCTTTAGATACGCAGTATTTT
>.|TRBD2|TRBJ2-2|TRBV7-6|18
CASSLVWGTSGFTGELFF
TGTGCCAGCAGCTTAGTATGGGGGACTAGCGGTTTCACCGGGGAGCTGTTTTTT
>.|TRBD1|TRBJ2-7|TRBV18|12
CASSLDRAEQYF
TGTGCCAGCTCACTAGACAGGGCCGAGCAGTACTTC
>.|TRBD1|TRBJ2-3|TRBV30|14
CAWTQGVPPDTQYF
TGTGCCTGGACACAGGGGGTCCCCCCAGATACGCAGTATTTT
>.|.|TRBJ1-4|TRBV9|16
CASSSHPGGTGEKLFF
TGTGCCAGCAGCAGCCATCCCGGGGGAACGGGTGAAAAACTGTTTTTT
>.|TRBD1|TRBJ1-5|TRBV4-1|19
CASSQVLFLGQGVNQPQHF
TGCGCCAGCAGCCAAGTACTTTTTCTAGGACAGGGGGTCAATCAGCCCCAGCATTTT
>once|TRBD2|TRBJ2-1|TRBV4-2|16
CASRRTSGGAYNEQFF
TGTGCCAGCAGACGGACTAGCGGGGGGGCCTACAATGAGCAGTTCTTC
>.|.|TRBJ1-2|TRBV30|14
CAWIGVRATGGYTF
TGTGCCTGGATCGGCGTCAGGGCGACTGGCGGCTACACCTTC